Reported below is one T cell receptor (beta chain). In the original analysis: Estimation of nucleated cell counts relied on the amplification of reference gene primers. Produced via immunoSEQ multiplex PCR; TCRdb's table is partial and in-frame only. V and J calls and clone size are copied from that table; D and trimming were computed from the DNA. The sample records some 220,000 clones, 84% being singletons. This specimen comes from a study of blood T cell repertoires in COVID-19. Looking at the study overall: Italy, Spain and the United States were the sources of the convalescent and acute COVID-19 samples. PBMCs, B-cell-depleted T cells, or T cells were the source of the cDNA or gDNA that made up the material.

Germline lookup yields CDR1 SNHLY and CDR2 FYNNEI. This CDR3 is 15 amino acids long. With 2 bases removed from V and 3 bases from J, the gap between germline ends came to 11 bases. The source of this sequence is a woman older than 75 with active or convalescent COVID-19. What was sequenced was peripheral blood. V usage is TRBV2 and J usage is TRBJ1-5, with D possibly TRBD1 on 6 matching bases. CDR3 in amino acids: CASSESWTDNQPQHF. The CDR3 DNA is TGTGCCAGCAGTGAAAGCTGGACAGACAATCAGCCCCAGCATTTT.